Included here is one T cell receptor beta chain sequence, with context. Random hexamers primed reverse transcription of about 0.5 to 1 ug RNA. Amplification of TCR beta CDR3 was carried out by immunoSEQ multiplex PCR, which covered 54 Vbeta and 13 Jbeta segments. TCRdb passed the immunoSEQ multiplex PCR reads through MiXCR, listing each CDR3 protein once. Seen here are some 220,000 distinct CDR3 sequences, roughly 96% observed once, and the top ten hold 0.085% to 0.1%. This sample was included in a study of CD8 T cells in Susac syndrome. The multiple sclerosis controls consisted of treatment-naive patients with relapsing-remitting disease, either stable or active. CDR1 DFQATT and CDR2 SNEGSKA come from the germline V gene (reference sequence). CDR3 size: 13 residues. With V trimmed by 6 bases and J by 0 bases, 3 bases remained unmatched.

The V gene is TRBV20-1, the J gene TRBJ1-1; TRBD1 matches 8 bases. The sequence was obtained from a human donor with multiple sclerosis. Sequencing input: CD4+ T cells from PBMCs. CDR3 amino acids: CSAPDRVNTEAFF. The CDR3, as DNA: TGCAGTGCCCCGGACAGGGTGAACACTGAAGCTTTCTTT.